The source of this TCR beta chain is a study of T-cell reconstitution after alpha-beta-depleted transplantation in children. Study conclusions and caveats: It was newly produced T cells that mostly accounted for T-cell counts and diversity one year after transplant. Some patients showed high day-60 TCRbeta diversity, which derived from surviving recipient T cells and thymic progenitors.

V gave up 0 bases and J gave up 4 bases; unmatched junction bases: 9. The CDR3 is 16 amino acids. Germline CDR1 DFQATT, CDR2 SNEGSKA (reference sequence). This clonotype was seen only a few times. Antigen specificity is unknown. Unique molecular identifiers were incorporated into the prepared TCRbeta library. Via MiXCR, TCRdb re-called the PCR reads, giving one row per CDR3 protein. The sample shows around 490,000 distinct CDR3 sequences, 10% to 12% of them seen only once. Sequenced material: PBMCs, mostly from graft donor cells, taken 180 days after TCRalphabeta/CD19-depleted stem cell transplant. The receptor comes from a female patient aged 2-15 years who had a stem cell transplant for aplastic anemia, so the T cells may come from the graft donor. The chain recombines TRBV20-1 with TRBJ2-5; TRBD2 agrees at 9 bases. The CDR3 nucleotides are TGCAGTGCTAGAGACGTTCGCGGGGGGGCCATAGAGACCCAGTACTTC. It translates to CSARDVRGGAIETQYF.